This T cell receptor (beta chain) was identified in a study of graft-versus-host responses after intestinal transplantation. Study-wide background: Grafts were multivisceral, liver-intestinal, or isolated intestinal.

Produced via immunoSEQ multiplex PCR; TCRdb's table is partial and in-frame only. The repertoire holds about 15,000 clones, with 67% as singletons. Study findings and constraints: Individuals carrying graft-donor T cell macrochimerism showed high graft-versus-host to host-versus-graft clonal ratios in allografts. Circulating GvH clone levels at their peak were associated with HvG declines (early post-transplant).

Investigators treated the graft tissue so that it released intraepithelial and lamina propria lymphocytes. Trimming removed 0 bases at V and 4 bases at J, with 6 bases between. Germline V gives CDR1 SGDLS, CDR2 YYNGEE. There are 13 residues in the CDR3. This clone was observed a handful of times. Its antigen remains unknown. This specimen was ileum tissue, taken almost 700 days after intestinal transplantation. This TCR derives from a human patient who received an intestinal transplant, so some T cells may come from the graft donor. The chain carries TRBV9 and TRBJ2-3; D unclear. CDR3 sequence reads: CASSVDSPDTQYF. Written as DNA, the CDR3 is TGTGCCAGCAGCGTAGACAGCCCAGATACGCAGTATTTT.